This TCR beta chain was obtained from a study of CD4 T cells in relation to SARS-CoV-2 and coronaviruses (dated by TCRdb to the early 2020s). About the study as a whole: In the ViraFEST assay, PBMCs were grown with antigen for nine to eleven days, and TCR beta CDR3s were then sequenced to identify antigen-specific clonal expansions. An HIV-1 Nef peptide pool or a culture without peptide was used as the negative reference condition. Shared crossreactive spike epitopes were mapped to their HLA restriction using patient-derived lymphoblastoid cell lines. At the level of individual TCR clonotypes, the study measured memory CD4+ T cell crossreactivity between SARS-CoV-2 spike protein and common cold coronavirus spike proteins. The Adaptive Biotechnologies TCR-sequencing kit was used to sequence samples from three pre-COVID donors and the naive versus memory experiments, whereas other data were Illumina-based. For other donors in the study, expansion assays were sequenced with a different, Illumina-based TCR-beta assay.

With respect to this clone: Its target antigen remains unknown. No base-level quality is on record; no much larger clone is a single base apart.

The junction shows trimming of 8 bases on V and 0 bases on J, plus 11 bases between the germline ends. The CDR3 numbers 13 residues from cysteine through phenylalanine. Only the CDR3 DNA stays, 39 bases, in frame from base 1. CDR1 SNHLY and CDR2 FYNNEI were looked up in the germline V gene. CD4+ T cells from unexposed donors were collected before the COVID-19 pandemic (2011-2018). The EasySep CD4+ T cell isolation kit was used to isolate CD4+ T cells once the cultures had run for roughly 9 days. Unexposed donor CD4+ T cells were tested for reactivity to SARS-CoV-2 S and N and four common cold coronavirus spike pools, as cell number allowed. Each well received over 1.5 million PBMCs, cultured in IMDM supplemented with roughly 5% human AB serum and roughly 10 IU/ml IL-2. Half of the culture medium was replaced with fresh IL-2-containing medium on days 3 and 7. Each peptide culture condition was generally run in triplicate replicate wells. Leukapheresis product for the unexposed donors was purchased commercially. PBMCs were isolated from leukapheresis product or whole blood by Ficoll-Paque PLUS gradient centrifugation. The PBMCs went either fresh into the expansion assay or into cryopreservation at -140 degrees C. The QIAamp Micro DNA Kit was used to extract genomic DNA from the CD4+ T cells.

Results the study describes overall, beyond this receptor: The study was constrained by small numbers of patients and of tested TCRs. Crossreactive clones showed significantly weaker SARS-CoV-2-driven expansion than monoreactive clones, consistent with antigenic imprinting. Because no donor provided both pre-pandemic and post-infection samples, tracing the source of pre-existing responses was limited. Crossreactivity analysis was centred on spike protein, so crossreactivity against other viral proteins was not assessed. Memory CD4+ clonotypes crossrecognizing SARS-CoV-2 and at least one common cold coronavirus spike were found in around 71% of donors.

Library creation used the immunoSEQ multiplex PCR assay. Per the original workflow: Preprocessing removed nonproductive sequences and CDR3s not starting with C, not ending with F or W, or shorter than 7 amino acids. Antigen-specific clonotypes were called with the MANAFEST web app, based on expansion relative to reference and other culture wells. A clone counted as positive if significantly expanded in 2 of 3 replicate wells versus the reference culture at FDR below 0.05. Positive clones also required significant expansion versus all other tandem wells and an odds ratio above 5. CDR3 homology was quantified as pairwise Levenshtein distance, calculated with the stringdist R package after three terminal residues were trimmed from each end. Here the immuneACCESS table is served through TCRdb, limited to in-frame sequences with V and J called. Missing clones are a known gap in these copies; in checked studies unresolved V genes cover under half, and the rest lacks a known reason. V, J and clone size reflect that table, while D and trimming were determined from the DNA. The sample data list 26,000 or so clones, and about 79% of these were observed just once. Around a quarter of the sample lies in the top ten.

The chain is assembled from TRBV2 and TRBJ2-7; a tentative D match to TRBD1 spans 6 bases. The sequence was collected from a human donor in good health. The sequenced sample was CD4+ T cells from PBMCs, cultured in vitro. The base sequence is TGTGCCAGCTTCCGGGACACCTCCTACGAGCAGTACTTC. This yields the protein CASFRDTSYEQYF.